This TCR beta chain was retrieved from a study of beta chain features in type 1 diabetes. Whole-study findings and limits: Among all four CD4+ subsets, Type 1 diabetes patients had TCRB CDR3s that were moderately but significantly shorter.

Germline V CDR1 and CDR2: SGDLS, YYNGEE. The CDR3 runs to 14 residues. Trimming cost V 4 bases and J 7 bases, with 18 bases left between them. This clone was seen a handful of times. Antigen specificity is unknown. The authors reverse transcribed all of the isolated RNA, so sequencing captured expressed TCRB transcripts. The method was immunoSEQ multiplex PCR; TCRdb's version includes in-frame clones alone and lacks a portion of them. The table has fewer than 350,000 clones, 15% seen once; the top ten hold roughly 0.015%. The receptor was derived from a young man with type 1 diabetes. The chain employs TRBV9 and TRBJ2-7; a possible D gene is TRBD2 (6 bases). The sample was naive CD4+ T cells from blood. CDR3 in amino acids: CASSPGLTWREQYF. CDR3 DNA sequence: TGTGCCAGCAGCCCCGGACTAACCTGGCGGGAGCAGTACTTC.